This is a list of T cell receptor beta chains from one sample in a study of cytomegalovirus exposure and HLA in healthy donors. Clones were sequenced by immunoSEQ multiplex PCR, and TCRdb holds only the in-frame ones, with some missing. The sample shows about 190,000 clones, around 84% of them seen only once. Sample: PBMCs. The receptors derive from a woman aged 50 to 65 in good health and CMV-seropositive. The CDR3 runs from the conserved cysteine through the conserved F or W. A D gene is named only where the DNA matches it firmly. Some rows have no size entry. The others give once, few or many, or a class for an expanded clone.

>TRBJ2-7|.|.|TRBV21-1
CASSKSPSGTSGGTSVYEQYF
TGTGCCAGCAGCAAAAGCCCTTCCGGGACTAGCGGGGGGACCTCTGTCTACGAGCAGTACTTC
>TRBJ1-2|few|.|TRBV6-5
CASSYSAGDGYTF
TGTGCCAGCAGTTACTCGGCAGGGGATGGCTACACCTTC
>TRBJ1-6|.|.|TRBV7-6
CASSADRTDNSPLHF
TGTGCCAGCAGCGCCGACAGGACTGATAATTCACCCCTCCACTTT
>TRBJ2-3|.|.|TRBV28
CASSSPRSTDTQYF
TGTGCCAGCAGTTCCCCGAGGAGCACAGATACGCAGTATTTT
>TRBJ2-7|.|TRBD1|TRBV4-3
CASSRDRDYEQYF
TGCGCCAGCTCCCGGGACAGGGACTACGAGCAGTACTTC
>TRBJ1-6|.|.|TRBV6-6
CASSQYNSPLHF
TGTGCCAGCAGTCAATATAATTCACCCCTCCACTTT
>TRBJ1-4|.|.|TRBV11-1
CASSLGHSNEKLFF
TGTGCCAGCAGCCTAGGACACAGTAATGAAAAACTGTTTTTT
>TRBJ2-7|.|TRBD1|TRBV4-2
CASSQAPGQGLYEQYF
TGTGCCAGCAGCCAAGCCCCGGGACAGGGTTTGTACGAGCAGTACTTC
>TRBJ2-7|.|.|TRBV7-3
CASSLVPGRAYEQYF
TGTGCCAGCAGCTTAGTCCCAGGGCGCGCCTACGAGCAGTACTTC
>TRBJ2-3|.|.|TRBV19
CASSTSGNTDTQYF
TGTGCCAGTAGCACCTCGGGGAACACAGATACGCAGTATTTT